This T cell receptor beta chain is from a study of low-dose radiotherapy and immunotherapy resistance in tumors. Whole-study context: Treatment consisted of nivolumab 240 mg every two weeks and ipilimumab 1 mg/kg every six weeks, given intravenously to patients. The 200 mg/m2 dose of intravenous cyclophosphamide was given every two weeks, one day before radiation and immunotherapy.

Priming of first-strand cDNA relied on TRAV- and TRBV-specific primers (covering alpha and beta chains). Over about 18 PCR cycles, TCRs were amplified from a constant-region primer and V-primer adapter. MiXCR, applied by TCRdb to the reads, yields one record per CDR3 protein. This table has roughly 95,000 distinct CDR3 sequences, 20% to 25% appearing once. Stated time point: after trial treatment. The treatment is: LDRT plus nivolumab, ipilimumab, low-dose cyclophosphamide and aspirin (RACIN trial). The receptor was derived from a female donor with ovarian cancer. The material was PBMCs, obtained after low-dose radiotherapy plus immunotherapy.

Here the CDR3 reads CASSPRTGIANTGELFF. For the CDR3, the DNA is TGTGCCAGCAGCCCCAGGACAGGGATCGCGAACACCGGGGAGCTGTTTTTT. J is TRBJ2-2 and V is TRBV5-6; 8 nucleotides agree with TRBD1. The V and J ends lost 4 bases and 0 bases, in that order; junction bases with no gene match: 8. The CDR3 is made up of 17 amino acids. Germline CDR1 reads SGHDT; CDR2 reads YYEEEE. Filled out from reference TRBV5-6 and TRBJ2-2, the complete variable domain reads DAGVTQSPTHLIKTRGQQVTLRCSPKSGHDTVSWYQQALGQGPQFIFQYYEEEERQRGNFPDRFSGHQFPNYSSELNVNALLLGDSALYLCASSPRTGIANTGELFFGEGSRLTVL.